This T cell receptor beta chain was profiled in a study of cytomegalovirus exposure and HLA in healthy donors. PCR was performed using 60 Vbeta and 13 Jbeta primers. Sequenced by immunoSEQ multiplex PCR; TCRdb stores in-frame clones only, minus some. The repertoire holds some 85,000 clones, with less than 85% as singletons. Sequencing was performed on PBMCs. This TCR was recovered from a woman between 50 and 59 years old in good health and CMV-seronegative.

In nucleotides, the CDR3 is TGTGCCAGCAGCTTCGGGGAAGAGCAGTTCTTC. Amino acid sequence: CASSFGEEQFF. The V call is TRBV5-4, the J call TRBJ2-1; D possibly corresponds to TRBD2 (5 bases). The CDR3 has 11 amino acids. Germline V lookup: CDR1 SGHNT, CDR2 YYREEE (reference sequence). Between the trimmed V and J ends, which lost 2 bases and 10 bases, there was a span of 7 bases.